The 30 T cell receptor beta chains given below trace back to one sample, sequenced in a study of brain T cells in children with intractable seizures. The sample's time point: blood from clinic visit 5 months post-surgery; TSC patient then seizure free. This table comes from immunoSEQ multiplex PCR, and its TCRdb copy is limited to in-frame clones, with some not included. The table records about 340,000 clones, over 90% of them present only once. The source was peripheral blood, collected roughly 5 months after surgery. Receptors were obtained from a boy less than two years old with tuberous sclerosis and intractable seizures.

This clone was counted a few times. The V and J genes are TRBV2 and TRBJ1-2, with D maybe TRBD1 (6 bases). V was cut by 6 bases and J by 2 bases, with 10 bases left in between. Germline V gene sequence: CDR1 SNHLY, CDR2 FYNNEI. The length of the CDR3 is 13 residues. In DNA form, the CDR3 reads TGTGCCAGCAGGAAGGGGGGAAACTATGGCTACACCTTC. Its translation: CASRKGGNYGYTF.

V and J are TRBV14 and TRBJ1-1; D gene unclear. The CDR3 totals 13 residues. Germline V lookup: CDR1 SGHDN, CDR2 FVKESK. V was trimmed by 1 base and J by 1 base, leaving 4 bases between them. CDR3 loop: CASSQVPNTEAFF. For the CDR3, the DNA is TGTGCCAGCAGCCAAGTCCCGAACACTGAAGCTTTCTTT.

This sequence joins TRBV24-1 and TRBJ2-7; D is unresolved. V dropped 2 bases and J dropped 0 bases, with 1 base sitting between them. CDR1 and CDR2 from the germline V gene are KGHDR and SFDVKD. The CDR3 runs 12 residues. In DNA, the CDR3 is TGTGCCACCAGTGATTCCTCCTACGAGCAGTACTTC. Protein sequence: CATSDSSYEQYF.

V and J are TRBV5-1 and TRBJ2-7; 8 bases align to TRBD1. The germline gives CDR1 SGHRS, CDR2 YFSETQ. V shed 7 bases and J 5 bases; nucleotides not matched to a gene: 14. This CDR3 is 15 amino acids long. CDR3 in DNA: TGCGCCAGCGCCCCTGGACAGGGCGAAGTCGACGAGCAGTACTTC. This sequence encodes CASAPGQGEVDEQYF.

The CDR3 DNA reads as TGTGCCAGCAGCCGGCGGGTAGCGGGGGGTACAGAGACCCAGTACTTC. Protein sequence: CASSRRVAGGTETQYF. This chain uses TRBV7-9 with TRBJ2-5; 10 bases match TRBD2. The germline gives CDR1 SEHNR, CDR2 FQNEAQ (reference sequence). The CDR3 spans 16 residues. With 5 bases clipped from V and 4 bases from J, the junction kept 10 bases outside the gene matches. Based on the CDR3 plus reference TRBV7-9 and TRBJ2-5, the full variable domain is DTGVSQNPRHKITKRGQNVTFRCDPISEHNRLYWYRQTLGQGPEFLTYFQNEAQLEKSRLLSDRFSAERPKGSFSTLEIQRTEQGDSAMYLCASSRRVAGGTETQYFGPGTRLLVL.

V gene TRBV20-1 combines with J gene TRBJ1-1, with 8 bases identical to TRBD1. The ends lost 3 bases at V and 5 bases at J; junction bases unmatched: 8. This CDR3 is 14 amino acids long. The germline CDR1 and CDR2 sequences are DFQATT and SNEGSKA (reference sequence). CDR3 protein: CSASASGGRTEAFF. The CDR3 region has the DNA TGCAGTGCTAGTGCATCAGGGGGCAGAACTGAAGCTTTCTTT.

The CDR3 is CASSPDPGLAYNEQFF. The DNA for the CDR3 is TGTGCCAGCAGCCCCGATCCGGGACTCGCCTACAATGAGCAGTTCTTC. This chain links TRBV11-3 with TRBJ2-1, with D possibly TRBD2 on 6 matching bases. CDR1 is SGHNT, CDR2 YENEEA, per germline. This CDR3 is built from 16 residues. The V end lost 5 bases, the J end lost 2 bases, and 16 bases lay between the germline ends. Variable domain in full (rest from reference TRBV11-3 and TRBJ2-1): EAGVVQSPRYKIIEKKQPVAFWCNPISGHNTLYWYLQNLGQGPELLIRYENEEAVDDSQLPKDRFSAERLKGVDSTLKIQPAELGDSAVYLCASSPDPGLAYNEQFFGPGTRLTVL.

This sequence joins TRBV7-9 and TRBJ2-7; D gene ambiguous. The CDR3 totals 13 residues. Germline CDR1 is SEHNR and CDR2 is FQNEAQ (reference sequence). V lost 1 base, J lost 6 bases, and 10 bases lay in between. CDR3 in DNA: TGTGCCAGCAGCTTAGGTGCCATCCTCGAGCAGTACTTC. Translated, it gives CASSLGAILEQYF.

The J gene is TRBJ2-7, the V gene TRBV3-1 (or the pseudogene TRBV3-2); D may be TRBD1 (6 bases). Germline-derived CDR1 and CDR2 are LGHDT and YNNKEL (reference sequence). This CDR3 region has 17 residues. V lost 1 base to trimming and J lost 2 bases, with 18 bases between them. Here the CDR3 DNA reads TGTGCCAGCAGCCAAGCAGGGGAGCTTTCAGGCGCCTACGAGCAGTACTTC. Protein product: CASSQAGELSGAYEQYF.

The CDR3 loop reads CASSLTGRLKAFF. The CDR3 nucleotides read TGCGCCAGCAGCTTGACAGGGCGTCTAAAAGCTTTCTTT. This sequence joins TRBV5-1 and TRBJ1-1; possible D gene TRBD1, 6 bases. The germline gives CDR1 SGHRS, CDR2 YFSETQ. The CDR3 runs 13 residues. V was pared by 1 base and J by 9 bases, with 13 bases between.

The J gene is TRBJ1-5, the V gene TRBV6-5; 12 bases line up with TRBD1. The CDR3 is 15 amino acids. The germline CDR1 and CDR2 sequences are MNHEY and SVGAGI. V gave up 6 bases and J gave up 6 bases; unmatched junction bases: 6. CDR3 nucleotide sequence: TGTGCCAGCAGACAGGGGACAGGGGGCCTTCAGCCCCAGCATTTT. It codes for CASRQGTGGLQPQHF.

Only one count was recorded for this clone. The chain carries TRBV7-2 and TRBJ2-7; 11 bases agree with TRBD2. The V gene end was trimmed by 1 base and the J gene end by 5 bases; junction bases not matched to a gene: 7. CDR3 length: 16 residues. CDR1 SGHTA and CDR2 FQGNSA come from the germline V gene. The CDR3 nucleotides are TGTGCCAGCAGCTTAGTCATTAGCGGGAGGGTCCACGAGCAGTACTTC. Amino acids: CASSLVISGRVHEQYF.

This chain joins TRBV5-1 and TRBJ2-7; tentative D call: TRBD2 (5 bases). Per germline, CDR1 SGHRS and CDR2 YFSETQ. CDR3 length equals 14 residues. V lost 1 base to trimming and J lost 4 bases, with 12 bases between them. The CDR3 sequence: CASSLPGIAYEQYF. The DNA of the CDR3 is TGCGCCAGCAGCTTGCCCGGGATTGCGTACGAGCAGTACTTC.

The chain employs TRBV7-3 and TRBJ1-2, with 8 bases matching TRBD1. The CDR3 totals 14 residues. Germline V gene lookup returns CDR1 SGHTA and CDR2 FQGTGA. The V segment lost 5 bases and the J segment 6 bases; nucleotides outside the gene matches: 8. The CDR3 here is CASSKTGVKDGYTF. CDR3 bases: TGTGCCAGCAGCAAGACAGGGGTGAAGGATGGCTACACCTTC.

Only one count was recorded for this clone. The chain uses TRBV5-6 and TRBJ2-7, with 7 bases identical to TRBD1. This CDR3 is built from 13 residues. Per germline, CDR1 SGHDT and CDR2 YYEEEE. V was pared by 4 bases and J by 2 bases, with 3 bases of the junction left unmatched. Here the CDR3 DNA reads TGTGCCAGCAGCGTTGACAGGGCCTACGAGCAGTACTTC. It translates to CASSVDRAYEQYF.

This chain links TRBV7-9 with TRBJ2-7; no definite D call. V was cut by 2 bases and J by 1 base, with 6 bases left in between. The CDR3 totals 13 residues. The germline gives CDR1 SEHNR, CDR2 FQNEAQ (reference sequence). This CDR3 reads CASSLQESYEQYF. CDR3 DNA: TGTGCCAGCAGCTTACAGGAATCCTACGAGCAGTACTTC.

This chain connects TRBV9 to TRBJ1-1, with a tentative D call TRBD1 (6 bases). This CDR3 has 16 residues. The germline V gene encodes CDR1 SGDLS and CDR2 YYNGEE. The V end was cut by 4 bases, the J end by 6 bases, with 22 bases between. CDR3 amino acids: CASSPRGGPTMAEAFF. CDR3 coding DNA: TGTGCCAGCAGCCCGAGGGGGGGCCCAACGATGGCTGAAGCTTTCTTT.

The V and J genes are TRBV3-1 (or the pseudogene TRBV3-2) and TRBJ2-5, with a tentative D call TRBD1 (5 bases). This CDR3 is 15 amino acids long. In germline, CDR1 is LGHDT, CDR2 YNNKEL (reference sequence). The V end was cut by 0 bases, the J end by 4 bases, with 12 bases between. The CDR3 loop is CASSQDRRGTETQYF. The CDR3 DNA follows: TGTGCCAGCAGCCAAGATCGTAGGGGAACAGAGACCCAGTACTTC.

This clone was detected only once. The chain is built from TRBV6-5 and TRBJ2-2; no definite D call. Germline V gives CDR1 MNHEY, CDR2 SVGAGI. V was trimmed by 5 bases and J by 5 bases, leaving 15 bases between them. CDR3 size: 15 residues. Written as DNA, the CDR3 is TGTGCCAGCAGTACCCCAGGTAGCATGACCGGGGAGCTGTTTTTT. Translated: CASSTPGSMTGELFF.

The CDR3 loop is CASSPGTAFEKLFF. The CDR3, as DNA: TGTGCCAGCTCACCAGGGACGGCTTTTGAAAAACTGTTTTTT. The rearrangement joins TRBV18 to TRBJ1-4; a possible D gene is TRBD1 (5 bases). V shed 2 bases and J shed 7 bases, with 11 bases lying between them. The germline CDR1 and CDR2 sequences are KGHSH and LQKENI. The CDR3 covers 14 residues.

V is TRBV3-1 (or the pseudogene TRBV3-2) and J is TRBJ1-6; D is unresolved. Germline assignment: CDR1 LGHDT and CDR2 YNNKEL (reference sequence). The CDR3 loop spans 15 amino acids. V was pared by 4 bases and J by 1 base, with 8 bases between. The CDR3 DNA sequence: TGTGCCAGCAGCCCAGTTGGATCCTATAATTCACCCCTCCACTTT. It yields the protein CASSPVGSYNSPLHF.

Only one count was recorded for this clone. The rearrangement joins TRBV30 to TRBJ2-1; 11 positions agree with TRBD2. The CDR3 loop spans 15 amino acids. Looked up from germline, CDR1 is GTSNPN and CDR2 is SVGIG (reference sequence). The ends lost 2 bases at V and 8 bases at J; junction bases unmatched: 8. CDR3 sequence (DNA): TGTGCCTGGAGTCTACTAGCGGGAGTGGAAGATGAGCAGTTCTTC. It encodes CAWSLLAGVEDEQFF.

The chain recombines TRBV27 with TRBJ2-7, with D perhaps matching TRBD2 (6 bases). This CDR3 has 14 amino acids. CDR1 and CDR2 from the germline V gene are MNHEY and SMNVEV (reference sequence). Trimming removed 4 bases at V and 7 bases at J, with 17 bases between. This CDR3 is CASSSGLLLGEQYF. The CDR3 nucleotides are TGTGCCAGCAGTTCAGGACTACTCCTGGGGGAGCAGTACTTC.

This chain uses TRBV4-1 with TRBJ1-1; no clear D. Trimming stripped 10 bases from V and 7 bases from J, with 22 bases between. The CDR3 is 14 amino acids. Germline V gene lookup returns CDR1 MGHRA and CDR2 YSYEKL. The CDR3 protein is CATRPSSMSLEAFF. As DNA, the CDR3 is TGCGCCACACGGCCTTCCTCCATGAGCCTTGAAGCTTTCTTT.

This clone came up once. The V gene is TRBV6-6, the J gene TRBJ1-3; TRBD1 agrees at 7 bases. Trimming cost V 2 bases and J 4 bases; bases outside gene matches: 2. The CDR3 extends over 14 amino acids. Germline V gene data show CDR1 as MNHNY and CDR2 as SVGAGI (reference sequence). The CDR3 bases are TGTGCCAGCAGTTACGGAGGGGGCGGAAACACCATATATTTT. Protein product: CASSYGGGGNTIYF.

The table lists this clone with a count of one. The chain combines TRBV7-2 with TRBJ2-5; D possibly corresponds to TRBD2 (5 bases). The CDR3 spans 14 residues. From germline, CDR1 is SGHTA and CDR2 FQGNSA. The V end was cut by 5 bases, the J end by 6 bases, with 16 bases between. This chain's CDR3 is CASSPDRGWKTQYF. CDR3 in DNA: TGTGCCAGCAGCCCAGACCGGGGTTGGAAGACCCAGTACTTC.

This clone was seen only a few times. V is TRBV30 and J is TRBJ1-5, with D hard to call. The germline V gene has CDR1 GTSNPN and CDR2 SVGIG (reference sequence). The CDR3 runs to 14 residues. V dropped 1 base and J dropped 2 bases, with 9 bases sitting between them. CDR3 bases: TGTGCCTGGAGTGAGCTCACGGGCAATCAGCCCCAGCATTTT. Protein: CAWSELTGNQPQHF.

About this clone: Other DNA sequences within the sample encode an identical CDR3. This chain joins TRBV5-6 and TRBJ2-7; TRBD1 matches at 8 bases. This CDR3 comprises 14 residues. V shed 0 bases and J 4 bases; nucleotides not matched to a gene: 3. CDR1 SGHDT and CDR2 YYEEEE come from the germline V gene. CDR3 protein: CASSLGTGIYEQYF. DNA for the CDR3: TGTGCCAGCAGCTTGGGGACAGGGATATACGAGCAGTACTTC.

The gene calls are TRBV4-2 and TRBJ2-5, with a tentative D call TRBD2 (6 bases). Looked up from germline, CDR1 is LGHNA and CDR2 is YNFKEQ. With 0 bases removed from V and 2 bases from J, the gap between germline ends came to 13 bases. There are 16 residues in the CDR3. The CDR3 DNA sequence: TGTGCCAGCAGCCAAGAACACTTGACTAGTCAAGAGACCCAGTACTTC. Its protein is CASSQEHLTSQETQYF.

This clone was seen a handful of times. DNA of the CDR3: TGTGCCAGCAGCGAAAGGCCGTCTAGGGGATGGGCCGGGGAGCTGTTTTTT. Its translation: CASSERPSRGWAGELFF. The chain combines TRBV7-9 with TRBJ2-2, with D possibly TRBD1 on 5 matching bases. The germline CDR1 and CDR2 sequences are SEHNR and FQNEAQ (reference sequence). Trimming cost V 5 bases and J 6 bases, with 22 bases left between them. There are 17 residues in the CDR3.